The rows below give T cell receptor beta chains drawn from one sample of a study of blood T cell repertoires in COVID-19. The table came from immunoSEQ multiplex PCR; TCRdb's copy has only in-frame clones and leaves some out. Found here are fewer than 250,000 clones, roughly 83% of them singletons; the top ten hold around 2.5%. The sequenced material came from peripheral blood. Every receptor here comes from a woman aged 65 to 85 with active or convalescent COVID-19. The CDR3 runs from the conserved cysteine through the conserved F or W. The D gene is left open where the match is weak. Not all rows give a size; the values are once, few, many and, for expanded clones, a class.

TGTGCCAGCAGCTTAGAGGTGCTAGCGACGACGAACACCGGGGAGCTGTTTTTT,CASSLEVLATTNTGELFF,TRBV7-8,.,TRBJ2-2,.
TGTGCCAGCTCACCCTCGGACAGCCGGGCCCAGCATTTT,CASSPSDSRAQHF,TRBV18,.,TRBJ1-5,.
TGTGCCAGCAAAGGGGACAGGGAGGAGACCCAGTACTTC,CASKGDREETQYF,TRBV21-1,.,TRBJ2-5,.
TGTGCCAGCAGCTTGAGGGGGGGGCCGGGCACAGATACGCAGTATTTT,CASSLRGGPGTDTQYF,TRBV9,.,TRBJ2-3,.
TGCGCCAGCAGTCCCCAAGCGGGAGCGTATGGGAATGAGCAGTTCTTC,CASSPQAGAYGNEQFF,TRBV5-1,.,TRBJ2-1,TRBD2
TGTGCCAGCAGCTCCCTGACAGGGTGGAACTATGGCTACACCTTC,CASSSLTGWNYGYTF,TRBV5-4,.,TRBJ1-2,TRBD1
TGTGCCAGCAGTTTTGTTCTCGGACAGACTGAAGCTTTCTTT,CASSFVLGQTEAFF,TRBV27,.,TRBJ1-1,.
TGTGCCAGCAGCCTCCAGGGCAACACTGAAGCTTTCTTT,CASSLQGNTEAFF,TRBV14,.,TRBJ1-1,.
TGCAGCGTTGAAGATAAAAGTTTAGTCGGTTCCGCCGGAGCTAACTATGGCTACACCTTC,CSVEDKSLVGSAGANYGYTF,TRBV29-1,.,TRBJ1-2,.
TGTGCCAGCAGCCGACAGGGGGGTGGCAATCAGCCCCAGCATTTT,CASSRQGGGNQPQHF,TRBV6-5,.,TRBJ1-5,TRBD1
TGTGCCAGCAGCGCGGGACTTACAGGCTACGAGCAGTACTTC,CASSAGLTGYEQYF,TRBV9,few,TRBJ2-7,.
TGTGCCACCAGACTAGCGGCAAACACCGGGGAGCTGTTTTTT,CATRLAANTGELFF,TRBV15,.,TRBJ2-2,TRBD2
TGTGCCAGCAGTGGGGAACTAGCGGCGTCCTACAATGAGCAGTTCTTC,CASSGELAASYNEQFF,TRBV28,.,TRBJ2-1,TRBD2
TGTGCCAGTCGTAGGGGGAATAGTGGTGAGCAGTTCTTC,CASRRGNSGEQFF,TRBV25-1,few,TRBJ2-1,.
TGTGCCAGCAGCCGAAGATGGGGAGGTTCGTACGAGCAGTACTTC,CASSRRWGGSYEQYF,TRBV28,.,TRBJ2-7,.
TGTGCCAGCAGTTTACGGAACACTGAAGCTTTCTTT,CASSLRNTEAFF,TRBV27,.,TRBJ1-1,.
TGTGCCAGCAGCCGAAGTGAGCGGGAGTTGACAGATACGCAGTATTTT,CASSRSERELTDTQYF,TRBV4-2,.,TRBJ2-3,TRBD2
TGTGCCAGCAGCCACGGACAGGGAGCGTCTAGCAATCAGCCCCAGCATTTT,CASSHGQGASSNQPQHF,TRBV4-2,.,TRBJ1-5,TRBD1
TGTGCCAGCAGGGCTAGCGATGGGACCGGGGAGCTGTTTTTT,CASRASDGTGELFF,TRBV28,.,TRBJ2-2,.
TGTGCCACCAGCATAATGCGGCCCCCCTACGAGCAGTACTTC,CATSIMRPPYEQYF,TRBV15,.,TRBJ2-7,.
TGCGCCAGCAGCTGGACCAAAACAGGGGACGGGGCCAACGTCCTGACTTTC,CASSWTKTGDGANVLTF,TRBV5-1,.,TRBJ2-6,TRBD1
TGTGCCAGCAGTCCACTCGGGGGGATATACAATGAGCAGTTCTTC,CASSPLGGIYNEQFF,TRBV6-2/TRBV6-3,.,TRBJ2-1,TRBD2
TGTGCCAGCAGCTGGGGCAGGGACTATGGCTACACCTTC,CASSWGRDYGYTF,TRBV12-3/TRBV12-4,.,TRBJ1-2,.
TGTGCCAGCAGCCAACCATGGGACAGCTCCTACGAGCAGTACTTC,CASSQPWDSSYEQYF,TRBV4-2,.,TRBJ2-7,TRBD1
TGTGCCAGTAGTTCCGGGACTACGTCGTCCAAGGACTTC,CASSSGTTSSKDF,TRBV19,.,TRBJ2-4,TRBD2
TGTGCCAGCAGCTCCTTCGGGGGGCACAATCAGCCCCAGCATTTT,CASSSFGGHNQPQHF,TRBV27,.,TRBJ1-5,.
TGTGCCAGCAGTAGAGAGGCCTTCTCTGGAAACACCATATATTTT,CASSREAFSGNTIYF,TRBV6-5,few,TRBJ1-3,.
TGTGCCAGCAGATTACCCGGGACAGGGATAGGGTATGGCTACACCTTC,CASRLPGTGIGYGYTF,TRBV28,.,TRBJ1-2,TRBD1
TGTGCCACCAGCAGAGACAGGGCGGACCACGAGCAGTACTTC,CATSRDRADHEQYF,TRBV15,few,TRBJ2-7,.
TGTGCCAGCAGTTCCGAATACGGGGAAGCTTTCTTT,CASSSEYGEAFF,TRBV12-3/TRBV12-4,.,TRBJ1-1,.
TGTGCCAGCAGCTTAGTGGGTCGAAGCGGGAGTCGAAGTGAGCAGTTCTTC,CASSLVGRSGSRSEQFF,TRBV7-6,.,TRBJ2-1,TRBD2
TGCGCCAGCAACCCCAACCCATCGGGGGAGGGGGTGAACACTGAAGCTTTCTTT,CASNPNPSGEGVNTEAFF,TRBV5-1,.,TRBJ1-1,.
TGCGCCAGCAGCGTGGGGACAGGTTTGAACACTGAAGCTTTCTTT,CASSVGTGLNTEAFF,TRBV5-1,.,TRBJ1-1,TRBD1
TGCGCCAGCAGCCAACTAGGCCAGGGGGACACTGAAGCTTTCTTT,CASSQLGQGDTEAFF,TRBV4-3,few,TRBJ1-1,TRBD1
TGTGCCAGTATCGACCCCGGGACACTGCACTATGGCTACACCTTC,CASIDPGTLHYGYTF,TRBV19,few,TRBJ1-2,.
TGTGCCAGCTCACGACAGGAAGATACGCAGTATTTT,CASSRQEDTQYF,TRBV18,.,TRBJ2-3,.
TGTGCCAGCAGTTTACTGGGACAGGGTGGCGACGAGCAGTACTTC,CASSLLGQGGDEQYF,TRBV28,.,TRBJ2-7,TRBD1
TGCGCCAGCAGAGACGACCCGACGGGGGACGCCCAGCATTTT,CASRDDPTGDAQHF,TRBV5-1,.,TRBJ1-5,.
TGCGCCAGCAGTGCAGGACTGAACTACGAGCAGTACTTC,CASSAGLNYEQYF,TRBV10-1,.,TRBJ2-7,.
TGCGCCAGCAGCCACTCCTCAGGGTACGAGCAGTACTTC,CASSHSSGYEQYF,TRBV5-1,once,TRBJ2-7,.
TGTGCCAGCAGCCCCTCTGGGGGGACTGGAAACACCATATATTTT,CASSPSGGTGNTIYF,TRBV3-1/TRBV3-2,many,TRBJ1-3,.
TGTGCCTGGAGTATCGGTGAAAAACTGTTTTTT,CAWSIGEKLFF,TRBV30,few,TRBJ1-4,.
TGTGCCAGTACCAGGACTAGCGGGAGGTACAATGAGCAGTTCTTC,CASTRTSGRYNEQFF,TRBV19,.,TRBJ2-1,TRBD2
TGTGCCAGCAGTTACTGGAGGACAGCTGGGGGCTACACCTTC,CASSYWRTAGGYTF,TRBV6-5,.,TRBJ1-2,.
TGCAGTGCTAGTTTTGGTAGCGGGGTGGGAGTGCGACCGGGGGAGCTGTTTTTT,CSASFGSGVGVRPGELFF,TRBV20-1,.,TRBJ2-2,TRBD2
TGCGCCAGCAGCCGTGGGGAGGGGACACCCCTCCACTTT,CASSRGEGTPLHF,TRBV5-1,.,TRBJ1-6,.
TGTGCCAGCAGCTTCGCTATAGGGGACAGGGGATGGGAGACCCAGTACTTC,CASSFAIGDRGWETQYF,TRBV11-2,.,TRBJ2-5,TRBD1
TGCGCCAGCAGCTTGGCCGACACTCAAGGCACTGAAGCTTTCTTT,CASSLADTQGTEAFF,TRBV5-1,.,TRBJ1-1,.
TGTGCCAGTAGTATCGGGATCGGGACCGGGGAGCTGTTTTTT,CASSIGIGTGELFF,TRBV19,.,TRBJ2-2,.
TGTGCCAGCAGCTTTCACCGGGACACAGAAAGGAGGAATCAGCCCCAGCATTTT,CASSFHRDTERRNQPQHF,TRBV7-8,.,TRBJ1-5,.
TGCGCCAGCAGTGTCCTGACTAGCCATCGCTCCTACAATGAGCAGTTCTTC,CASSVLTSHRSYNEQFF,TRBV10-1,.,TRBJ2-1,TRBD2
TGTGCCACTACGACAGGGAGGAGCAATCAGCCCCAGCATTTT,CATTTGRSNQPQHF,TRBV19,.,TRBJ1-5,TRBD1
TGTGCCAGCAGCGTAGTACAGACGACAGATACGCAGTATTTT,CASSVVQTTDTQYF,TRBV9,.,TRBJ2-3,.
TGTGCCAGCAGTTATGGCAGGGCAAGTTTGGGCTACACCTTC,CASSYGRASLGYTF,TRBV6-5,.,TRBJ1-2,.
TGCGCCAGCAGCTTGGCCTTGAGCGGCAGCACAGATACGCAGTATTTT,CASSLALSGSTDTQYF,TRBV5-1,.,TRBJ2-3,.
TGTGCCAGCAGTGAAGTAATAGCGGGAGAGCACTCCATCAGGCAACCCTACGAGCAGTACTTC,CASSEVIAGEHSIRQPYEQYF,TRBV6-1,.,TRBJ2-7,TRBD2
TGTGCCAGCACCGGACAGGGCCCTCGATACGAGCAGTACTTC,CASTGQGPRYEQYF,TRBV27,few,TRBJ2-7,TRBD1
TGTGCCAGCAAAACTAGCATCTACGAGCAGTACTTC,CASKTSIYEQYF,TRBV28,.,TRBJ2-7,.